The rows below give T cell receptor beta chains drawn from one sample of a study of blood T cell repertoires in COVID-19. The table came from immunoSEQ multiplex PCR; TCRdb's copy has only in-frame clones and leaves some out. The sample shows more than 15,000 clones, 85% to 90% of them seen only once. Input material: peripheral blood. The receptors derive from a human donor in a cohort sampled during active COVID-19. CDR3s include the opening cysteine and the closing phenylalanine or tryptophan. A D gene is named only where the DNA matches it firmly. The size entry is marked missing in some rows and otherwise reads once, few, many or a size class.

V gene	D gene	J gene	clone size	CDR3 protein	CDR3 DNA
TRBV9	.	TRBJ2-7	once	CASSVGARSSYEQYF	TGTGCCAGCAGCGTAGGAGCGCGCAGCTCCTACGAGCAGTACTTC
TRBV24-1	TRBD2	TRBJ2-1	.	CATSDPGLAGDEQFF	TGTGCCACCAGTGACCCGGGACTAGCGGGGGATGAGCAGTTCTTC
TRBV5-1	.	TRBJ2-5	.	CASSLALAEGKETQYF	TGCGCCAGCAGCTTGGCCTTAGCGGAGGGAAAAGAGACCCAGTACTTC
TRBV7-3	TRBD1	TRBJ2-2	.	CASSSTDRGGGELFF	TGTGCCAGCAGCTCCACGGACAGGGGTGGCGGGGAGCTGTTTTTT
TRBV27	.	TRBJ2-7	.	CASSQRQDSYEQYF	TGTGCCAGCAGTCAACGACAGGACTCCTACGAGCAGTACTTC
TRBV28	TRBD1	TRBJ2-1	once	CASIGQGRHSNEQFF	TGTGCCAGCATCGGACAGGGACGGCACAGCAATGAGCAGTTCTTC
TRBV6-6	.	TRBJ2-7	.	CASSYSRGEQYF	TGTGCCAGCAGTTACTCGCGGGGCGAGCAGTACTTC
TRBV7-2	TRBD2	TRBJ2-1	.	CASSPTSGPPNEQFF	TGTGCCAGCAGCCCGACTAGCGGGCCCCCAAATGAGCAGTTCTTC
TRBV5-1	TRBD1	TRBJ2-5	.	CASSLGVTGDGQETQYF	TGCGCCAGCAGCCTAGGGGTGACAGGGGATGGCCAAGAGACCCAGTACTTC
TRBV28	TRBD2	TRBJ2-7	.	CASEAGTYEQYF	TGTGCCAGCGAAGCGGGAACCTACGAGCAGTACTTC
TRBV27	.	TRBJ1-6	.	CASSLSWQVYNSPLHF	TGTGCCAGCAGTTTATCGTGGCAGGTCTATAATTCACCCCTCCACTTT
TRBV7-3	.	TRBJ1-4	once	CASSLRGGMGEKLFF	TGTGCCAGCAGCTTAAGAGGAGGGATGGGGGAAAAACTGTTTTTT
TRBV12-3/TRBV12-4	.	TRBJ1-1	.	CASSLASRKTFF	TGTGCCAGCAGTTTAGCTTCGCGTAAGACTTTCTTT
TRBV5-1	.	TRBJ2-1	once	CASSLGRADEQFF	TGCGCCAGCAGCTTGGGCAGGGCGGATGAGCAGTTCTTC
TRBV7-3	TRBD2	TRBJ2-3	.	CASSLGTSVGADTQYF	TGTGCCAGCAGCCTGGGGACTAGCGTTGGGGCAGATACGCAGTATTTT
TRBV6-1	TRBD2	TRBJ2-7	.	CASSELAGSDRSYEQYF	TGTGCCAGCAGTGAGCTAGCGGGTTCGGACCGATCCTACGAGCAGTACTTC
TRBV28	.	TRBJ1-3	once	CASSPPGASGNTIYF	TGTGCCAGCAGTCCTCCAGGGGCCTCTGGAAACACCATATATTTT
TRBV7-6	.	TRBJ2-7	.	CASSLAGGGKVNEQYF	TGTGCCAGCAGCTTAGCGGGGGGTGGGAAGGTTAACGAGCAGTACTTC
TRBV28	TRBD2	TRBJ2-3	.	CASSLFSGEGQGTDTQYF	TGTGCCAGCAGTTTATTTTCGGGGGAGGGGCAGGGCACAGATACGCAGTATTTT
TRBV19	.	TRBJ2-5	.	CATKLQGGQETQYF	TGTGCCACTAAGTTACAGGGTGGCCAAGAGACCCAGTACTTC
TRBV11-2	.	TRBJ2-1	.	CASSLNSGEQFF	TGTGCCAGCAGCTTAAATAGCGGTGAGCAGTTCTTC
TRBV10-1	TRBD1	TRBJ2-7	few	CASSEQGARHEQYF	TGCGCCAGCAGTGAACAGGGGGCGCGACACGAGCAGTACTTC
TRBV5-1	.	TRBJ2-7	.	CASSLNSVQPTYEQYF	TGCGCCAGCAGCTTGAATAGTGTACAGCCCACCTACGAGCAGTACTTC
TRBV28	TRBD1	TRBJ1-1	.	CASSSRGPTEAFF	TGTGCCAGCAGTAGCAGGGGGCCCACTGAAGCTTTCTTT
TRBV28	TRBD1	TRBJ2-7	.	CASTPRTGRREQYF	TGTGCCAGCACCCCCCGGACAGGGCGTCGGGAGCAGTACTTC
TRBV11-1	.	TRBJ1-1	.	CASSFHGGTEAFF	TGTGCCAGCAGCTTCCACGGGGGGACTGAAGCTTTCTTT
TRBV19	.	TRBJ2-2	.	CASKEALNTGELFF	TGTGCCAGTAAAGAGGCCTTGAACACCGGGGAGCTGTTTTTT
TRBV3-1/TRBV3-2	.	TRBJ2-7	.	CASSQDPGEQYF	TGTGCCAGCAGCCAAGATCCGGGGGAGCAGTACTTC
TRBV9	TRBD2	TRBJ2-5	once	CASSMGTSGRQETQYF	TGTGCCAGCAGCATGGGGACTAGCGGCCGCCAAGAGACCCAGTACTTC
TRBV3-1/TRBV3-2	.	TRBJ2-6	.	CASSQASRGSGANVLTF	TGTGCCAGCAGCCAAGCCTCTAGAGGATCTGGGGCCAACGTCCTGACTTTC
TRBV15	TRBD1	TRBJ2-1	.	CATSRGQGVLNEQFF	TGTGCCACCAGCAGAGGACAGGGGGTATTGAATGAGCAGTTCTTC
TRBV5-6	.	TRBJ2-7	.	CASSSQKSYEQYF	TGTGCCAGCAGCTCACAAAAATCCTACGAGCAGTACTTC
TRBV5-5	TRBD1	TRBJ1-2	.	CASRLGTGHYGYTF	TGTGCCAGCAGGCTCGGGACAGGGCACTATGGCTACACCTTC
TRBV19	TRBD2	TRBJ2-1	.	CASSIWGRAGGNEQFF	TGTGCCAGTAGTATATGGGGGAGGGCCGGTGGGAATGAGCAGTTCTTC
TRBV5-1	TRBD2	TRBJ2-5	.	CASSSTSGRGETQYF	TGCGCCAGCAGCTCGACTAGCGGGAGAGGAGAGACCCAGTACTTC
TRBV6-2/TRBV6-3	.	TRBJ2-5	.	CASSQGVSVTQYF	TGTGCCAGCAGCCAAGGGGTGTCTGTAACCCAGTACTTC
TRBV30	.	TRBJ1-2	.	CAWRDRYGYTF	TGTGCCTGGAGGGACAGATATGGCTATACCTTC
TRBV6-6	TRBD1	TRBJ1-2	.	CASSHRGSLYGYTF	TGTGCCAGCAGCCACAGGGGGTCCCTCTATGGCTACACCTTC